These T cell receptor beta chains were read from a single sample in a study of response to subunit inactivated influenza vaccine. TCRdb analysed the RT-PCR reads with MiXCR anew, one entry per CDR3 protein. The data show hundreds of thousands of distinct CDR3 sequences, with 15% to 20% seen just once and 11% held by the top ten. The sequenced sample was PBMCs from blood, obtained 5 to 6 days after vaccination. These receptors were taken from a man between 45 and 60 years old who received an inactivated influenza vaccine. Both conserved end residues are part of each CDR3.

cdr3_aa: CASSSGLVLLNNEQFF
cdr3_length: 16
j_call: TRBJ2-1
v_call: TRBV28

cdr3_aa: CASRPPGQQGTEQYF
cdr3_length: 15
j_call: TRBJ2-7
v_call: TRBV5-1

cdr3_aa: CASSLDLGTSPLHF
cdr3_length: 14
j_call: TRBJ1-6
v_call: TRBV11-2

cdr3_aa: CASRQGKDIQYF
cdr3_length: 12
j_call: TRBJ2-4
v_call: TRBV12-3/TRBV12-4

cdr3_aa: CASSYSNRDRDYGYTF
cdr3_length: 16
j_call: TRBJ1-2
v_call: TRBV6-5

cdr3_aa: CATGRGASINEQFF
cdr3_length: 14
j_call: TRBJ2-1
v_call: TRBV28

cdr3_aa: CSARGQGQSEQYF
cdr3_length: 13
j_call: TRBJ2-7
v_call: TRBV20-1

cdr3_aa: CASSLGSGPGEQYF
cdr3_length: 14
j_call: TRBJ2-7
v_call: TRBV7-9

cdr3_aa: CASSHRVLNQPQHF
cdr3_length: 14
j_call: TRBJ1-5
v_call: TRBV12-3/TRBV12-4

cdr3_aa: CASSQSTSGSWEQYF
cdr3_length: 15
j_call: TRBJ2-7
v_call: TRBV3-1

cdr3_aa: CASTLDASYNQPQHF
cdr3_length: 15
j_call: TRBJ1-5
v_call: TRBV6-2/TRBV6-3

cdr3_aa: CASSLEPGDVYNEQFF
cdr3_length: 16
j_call: TRBJ2-1
v_call: TRBV11-3

cdr3_aa: CASSPRGDRHPSSYNEQFF
cdr3_length: 19
j_call: TRBJ2-1
v_call: TRBV4-2

cdr3_aa: CASSPPLGGEQYF
cdr3_length: 13
j_call: TRBJ2-7
v_call: TRBV4-1

cdr3_aa: CASSTGTYSGYTF
cdr3_length: 13
j_call: TRBJ1-2
v_call: TRBV12-3/TRBV12-4